This TCR beta chain stems from a study of blood T cell repertoires in COVID-19. Turning to the study itself: From the United States, Italy and Spain came samples of acute and convalescent COVID-19. In each case, the material was cDNA or gDNA derived from T cells, B-cell-depleted T cells, or PBMCs.

Trimming cost V 3 bases and J 5 bases, with 10 bases left between them. This CDR3 has 13 residues. Germline-derived CDR1 and CDR2 are LNHDA and SQIVND (reference sequence). Per the original methods: Estimation of nucleated cell counts relied on the amplification of reference gene primers. Clones were sequenced by immunoSEQ multiplex PCR, and TCRdb holds only the in-frame ones, with some missing. From that table come the V and J calls and clone size; the DNA was used to work out D and trimming. The table lists approximately 360,000 clones, more than 80% of them singletons. Specimen: peripheral blood. The sequence was obtained from a man aged 35 to 55 with acute or convalescent COVID-19. The chain combines TRBV19 with TRBJ2-5, with a tentative D call TRBD1 (6 bases). CDR3 amino acids: CASSIKRGETQYF. As DNA, the CDR3 is TGTGCCAGTAGTATCAAGAGGGGGGAGACCCAGTACTTC.